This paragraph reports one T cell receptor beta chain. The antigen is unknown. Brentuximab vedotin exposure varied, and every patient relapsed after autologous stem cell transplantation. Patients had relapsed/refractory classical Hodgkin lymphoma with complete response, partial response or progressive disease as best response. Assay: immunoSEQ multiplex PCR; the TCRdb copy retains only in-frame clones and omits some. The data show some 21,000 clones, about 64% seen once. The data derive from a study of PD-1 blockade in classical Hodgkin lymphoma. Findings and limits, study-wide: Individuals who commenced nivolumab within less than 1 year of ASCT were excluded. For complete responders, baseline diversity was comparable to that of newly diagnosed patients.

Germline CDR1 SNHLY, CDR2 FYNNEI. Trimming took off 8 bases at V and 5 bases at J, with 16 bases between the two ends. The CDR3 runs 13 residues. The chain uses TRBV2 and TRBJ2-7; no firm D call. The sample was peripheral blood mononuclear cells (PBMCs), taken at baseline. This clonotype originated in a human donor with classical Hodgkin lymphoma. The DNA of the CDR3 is TGTGCCAGCGGACCCCAAGGTGCCCACGAGCAGTACTTC. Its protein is CASGPQGAHEQYF.